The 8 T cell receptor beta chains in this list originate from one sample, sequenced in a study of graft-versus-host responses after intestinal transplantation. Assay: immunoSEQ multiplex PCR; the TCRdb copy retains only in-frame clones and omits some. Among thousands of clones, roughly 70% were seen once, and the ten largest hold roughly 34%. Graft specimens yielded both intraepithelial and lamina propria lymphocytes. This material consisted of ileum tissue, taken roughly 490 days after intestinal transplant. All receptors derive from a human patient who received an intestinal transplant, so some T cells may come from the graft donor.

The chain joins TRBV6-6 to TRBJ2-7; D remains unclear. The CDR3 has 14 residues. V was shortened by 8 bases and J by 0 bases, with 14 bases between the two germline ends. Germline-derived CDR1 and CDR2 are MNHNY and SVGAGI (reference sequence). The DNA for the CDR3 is TGTGCCAGCCAGCCGGGTCCTAACTCCTACGAGCAGTACTTC. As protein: CASQPGPNSYEQYF.

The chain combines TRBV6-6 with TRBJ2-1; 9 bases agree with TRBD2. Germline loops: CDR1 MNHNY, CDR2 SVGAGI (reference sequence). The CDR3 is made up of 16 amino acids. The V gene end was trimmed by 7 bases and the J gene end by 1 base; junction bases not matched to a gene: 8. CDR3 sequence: CASTVGLASSYNEQFF. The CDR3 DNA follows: TGTGCCAGCACTGTAGGACTAGCGTCTTCCTACAATGAGCAGTTCTTC.

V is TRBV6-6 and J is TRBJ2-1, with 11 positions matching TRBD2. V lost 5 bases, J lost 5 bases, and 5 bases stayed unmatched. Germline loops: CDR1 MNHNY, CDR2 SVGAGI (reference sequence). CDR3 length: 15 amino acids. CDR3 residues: CASSLTSGSHNEQFF. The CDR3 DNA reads TGTGCCAGCAGTCTAACTAGCGGGAGTCACAATGAGCAGTTCTTC.

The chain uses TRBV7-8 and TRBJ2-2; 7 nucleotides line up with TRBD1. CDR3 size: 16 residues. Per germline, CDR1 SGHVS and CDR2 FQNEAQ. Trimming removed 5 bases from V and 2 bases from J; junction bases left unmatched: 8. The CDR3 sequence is CASSPQGTVNTGELFF. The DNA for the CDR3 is TGTGCCAGCAGCCCCCAGGGGACAGTTAACACCGGGGAGCTGTTTTTT. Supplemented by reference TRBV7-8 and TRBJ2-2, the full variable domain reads GAGVSQSPRYKVAKRGQDVALRCDPISGHVSLFWYQQALGQGPEFLTYFQNEAQLDKSGLPSDRFFAERPEGSVSTLKIQRTQQEDSAVYLCASSPQGTVNTGELFFGEGSRLTVL.

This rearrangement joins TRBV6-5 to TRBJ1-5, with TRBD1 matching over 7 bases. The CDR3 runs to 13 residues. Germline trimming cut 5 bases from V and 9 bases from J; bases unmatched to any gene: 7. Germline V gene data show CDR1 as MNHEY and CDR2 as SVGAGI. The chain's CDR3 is CASSVNRGGPQHF. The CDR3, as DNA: TGTGCCAGCAGTGTAAACAGGGGTGGGCCCCAGCATTTT.

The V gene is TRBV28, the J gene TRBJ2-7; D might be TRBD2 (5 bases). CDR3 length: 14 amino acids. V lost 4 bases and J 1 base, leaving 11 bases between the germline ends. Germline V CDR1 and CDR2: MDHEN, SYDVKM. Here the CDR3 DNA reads TGTGCCAGCAGTTCCCCCAGGACTTCCTACGAGCAGTACTTC. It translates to CASSSPRTSYEQYF.

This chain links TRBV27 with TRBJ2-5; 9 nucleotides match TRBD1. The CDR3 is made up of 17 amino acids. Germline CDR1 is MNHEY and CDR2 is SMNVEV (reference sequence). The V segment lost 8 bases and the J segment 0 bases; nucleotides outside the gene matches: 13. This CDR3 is CASSPGQGALYQETQYF. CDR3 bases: TGTGCCAGCTCTCCGGGACAGGGAGCTTTGTACCAAGAGACCCAGTACTTC.

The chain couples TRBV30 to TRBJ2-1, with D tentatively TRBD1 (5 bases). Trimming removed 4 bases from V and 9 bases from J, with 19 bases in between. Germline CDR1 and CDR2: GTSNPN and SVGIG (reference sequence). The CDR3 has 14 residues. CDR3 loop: CAWMSLGADTEQFF. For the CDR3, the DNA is TGTGCCTGGATGTCCCTTGGGGCCGACACTGAGCAGTTCTTC.